This T cell receptor (beta chain) was recorded in a study of siplizumab effects on memory and regulatory T cells. Study results and limitations: Proliferating Tregs taken from siplizumab cultures were not shown to have a confirmed suppressive function. Both greater diversity than memory cells and a major contribution to the alloresponse seemed to characterize naive T cells.

V shed 2 bases and J 1 base; nucleotides not matched to a gene: 8. Germline CDR1 and CDR2: SGHTA and FQGTGA. The CDR3 covers 18 residues. The assay was immunoSEQ multiplex PCR, and TCRdb's table has in-frame clones only and misses some. This table holds tens of thousands of clones, over 80% found once. Points on this clone: Its cognate antigen is unknown.

This sequence was found in a human donor in good health. The sample was Tregs sorted from blood. The gene calls are TRBV7-3 and TRBJ2-3, with 11 bases lining up with TRBD2. The CDR3: CASSLLVAGGHRTDTQYF. CDR3 sequence (DNA): TGTGCCAGCAGCTTATTAGTAGCGGGAGGGCATCGCACAGATACGCAGTATTTT.